The 9 T cell receptor beta chains reported below all come from one sample, sequenced in a study of Tregs in tolerant kidney transplant recipients. The table came from immunoSEQ multiplex PCR; TCRdb's copy has only in-frame clones and leaves some out. The sample lists over 50,000 clones; 70% to 90% were seen once. The sequencing used Tregs from blood, collected before the transplant. The receptors originated from a human donor who received a combined kidney and bone marrow transplant.

The genes are TRBV5-1 and TRBJ1-1, with D perhaps matching TRBD1 (5 bases). The V end was cut by 5 bases, the J end by 5 bases, with 19 bases between. Germline V CDR1 and CDR2: SGHRS, YFSETQ. The CDR3 runs 15 residues. The CDR3 loop is CASRAGEGIGTEAFF. Written as DNA, the CDR3 is TGCGCCAGCAGGGCCGGAGAGGGGATAGGAACTGAAGCTTTCTTT.

This sequence joins TRBV30 and TRBJ1-1, with D possibly being TRBD1 (6 bases). The V and J ends lost 5 bases and 1 base respectively, with 29 bases between them. Germline CDR1 GTSNPN, CDR2 SVGIG (reference sequence). The CDR3 runs to 19 residues. CDR3 residues: CAWVPLGGTGAGRNTEAFF. Here the CDR3 DNA reads TGTGCCTGGGTCCCGTTAGGGGGGACTGGGGCCGGTCGGAACACTGAAGCTTTCTTT.

The rearrangement links TRBV2 to TRBJ1-5; D is possibly TRBD1 (5 bases). Germline-derived CDR1 and CDR2 are SNHLY and FYNNEI. The V end was cut by 8 bases, the J end by 1 base, with 15 bases between. The CDR3 has 15 amino acids. Written as DNA, the CDR3 is TGTGCCAGCGGGGCAGGACTACGGAGCAATCAGCCCCAGCATTTT. The encoded protein is CASGAGLRSNQPQHF. Variable domain in full (rest from reference TRBV2 and TRBJ1-5): EPEVTQTPSHQVTQMGQEVILRCVPISNHLYFYWYRQILGQKVEFLVSFYNNEISEKSEIFDDQFSVERPDGSNFTLKIRSTKLEDSAMYFCASGAGLRSNQPQHFGDGTRLSIL.

This chain joins TRBV28 and TRBJ1-5, with a tentative D call TRBD1 (6 bases). The CDR3 extends over 15 amino acids. Between the trimmed V and J ends, which lost 3 bases and 3 bases, there was a span of 12 bases. Germline V gives CDR1 MDHEN, CDR2 SYDVKM. CDR3 bases: TGTGCCAGCAGTTTTGTAGGGGGGCTCAATCAGCCCCAGCATTTT. Translated, it gives CASSFVGGLNQPQHF.

V is TRBV14 and J is TRBJ2-3; possible D gene TRBD1, 6 bases. CDR3 length: 17 residues. Per the germline V gene, CDR1 is SGHDN and CDR2 is FVKESK. Deletions cut 0 bases from V and 6 bases from J, with 19 bases between. The CDR3 nucleotides read TGTGCCAGCAGCCAAGATCCGACAGGCACCCCCGGGGATACGCAGTATTTT. It translates to CASSQDPTGTPGDTQYF.

The CDR3 bases are TGTGCCAGCAGCTTGACGGGGAGCTCCTACAATGAGCAGTTCTTC. Amino acids: CASSLTGSSYNEQFF. The chain employs TRBV7-2 and TRBJ2-1; D might be TRBD2 (5 bases). Germline V gene lookup returns CDR1 SGHTA and CDR2 FQGNSA. The CDR3 contains 15 residues. V was trimmed by 3 bases and J by 0 bases, leaving 9 bases between them.

The chain carries TRBV7-9 and TRBJ1-1; weak D call: TRBD1 (6 bases). Trimming cost V 7 bases and J 1 base, with 16 bases left between them. The V gene's germline CDR1 is SEHNR and CDR2 FQNEAQ (reference sequence). CDR3 size: 15 residues. The CDR3 reads CASKLGEGGNTEAFF. CDR3 nucleotides: TGTGCCAGCAAGTTAGGGGAAGGGGGGAACACTGAAGCTTTCTTT.

This chain uses TRBV7-2 with TRBJ1-2; possible D gene TRBD1, 5 bases. Trimming cost V 4 bases and J 7 bases, with 16 bases left between them. Per the germline V gene, CDR1 is SGHTA and CDR2 is FQGNSA. The CDR3 spans 14 residues. CDR3 loop: CASSYPKGQGGYTF. DNA for the CDR3: TGTGCCAGCAGCTACCCCAAGGGGCAAGGTGGCTACACCTTC.

Only a few counts were recorded for this clone. The chain uses TRBV7-9 and TRBJ2-3; D tentatively fits TRBD1 or TRBD2 (5 bases each). V was shortened by 4 bases and J by 0 bases, with 11 bases between the two germline ends. The CDR3 sequence is 15 residues long. The germline gives CDR1 SEHNR, CDR2 FQNEAQ (reference sequence). In DNA, the CDR3 is TGTGCCAGCAGCTGGGGCTGGGGGAGCACAGATACGCAGTATTTT. Encoded protein: CASSWGWGSTDTQYF. Complete variable domain (other parts from reference TRBV7-9 and TRBJ2-3): DTGVSQNPRHKITKRGQNVTFRCDPISEHNRLYWYRQTLGQGPEFLTYFQNEAQLEKSRLLSDRFSAERPKGSFSTLEIQRTEQGDSAMYLCASSWGWGSTDTQYFGPGTRLTVL.